These 22 T cell receptor beta chains share one sample of origin, sequenced in a study of beta chain features in type 1 diabetes. Broader study findings: A moderate, significant TCRB CDR3 shortening appeared in type 1 diabetes across four CD4+ subsets.

Which antigens these TCRs recognize remains unknown. The investigators reverse transcribed all of the isolated RNA, so they sequenced expressed TCRB transcripts. Assay: immunoSEQ multiplex PCR; the TCRdb copy retains only in-frame clones and omits some. The repertoire holds approximately 170,000 clones, with 7% to 9% as singletons. The specimen sequenced was central memory CD4+ T cells from blood. These receptors all stem from a man between 18 and 29 years old with type 1 diabetes.

This chain joins TRBV7-2 and TRBJ1-5; D may be TRBD1 (6 bases). Germline CDR1 reads SGHTA; CDR2 reads FQGNSA. Between the trimmed V and J ends, which lost 3 bases and 7 bases, there was a span of 13 bases. The CDR3 sequence is 14 residues long. The CDR3 here is CASSLQGPRQPQHF. Written as DNA, the CDR3 is TGTGCCAGCAGCTTGCAGGGGCCAAGGCAGCCCCAGCATTTT.

The genes are TRBV30 and TRBJ1-2; 9 positions match TRBD1. Per germline, CDR1 GTSNPN and CDR2 SVGIG (reference sequence). CDR3 length equals 16 residues. The junction had 12 bases not matched to a gene; V was cut back by 0 bases and J by 7 bases. The CDR3 region has the DNA TGTGCCTGGAGTGTAATGGGACAGGGCGGACTTCTTGGCTACACCTTC. This sequence encodes CAWSVMGQGGLLGYTF. Full variable domain (rest looked up from reference TRBV30 and TRBJ1-2): SQTIHQWPATLVQPVGSPLSLECTVEGTSNPNLYWYRQAAGRGLQLLFYSVGIGQISSEVPQNLSASRPQDRQFILSSKKLLLSDSGFYLCAWSVMGQGGLLGYTFGSGTRLTVV.

This clone occurred a few times. V is TRBV5-1 and J is TRBJ2-1, with D maybe TRBD2 (5 bases). The length of the CDR3 is 13 residues. The V and J ends lost 4 bases and 4 bases respectively, with 9 bases between them. From germline, CDR1 is SGHRS and CDR2 YFSETQ. DNA of the CDR3: TGCGCCAGCAGCGGGCCGGGGTACAATGAGCAGTTCTTC. Its translation: CASSGPGYNEQFF.

This clone was counted a few times. V and J are TRBV19 and TRBJ2-1; 7 bases are a match to TRBD2. Germline loops: CDR1 LNHDA, CDR2 SQIVND (reference sequence). The length of the CDR3 is 13 residues. Trimming at V came to 5 bases and at J to 7 bases, leaving 5 bases not matched to a gene. The CDR3 loop reads CASSPQGGNEQFF. CDR3 DNA: TGTGCCAGTAGTCCGCAGGGAGGGAATGAGCAGTTCTTC.

This clone was detected a few times. The chain uses TRBV5-1 and TRBJ2-7; 8 positions match TRBD1. CDR1 and CDR2 from the germline V gene are SGHRS and YFSETQ. The CDR3 loop spans 14 amino acids. The V and J ends lost 4 bases and 5 bases, in that order; junction bases with no gene match: 8. The CDR3 here is CASSTGQGSHEQYF. CDR3 DNA: TGCGCCAGCAGCACAGGACAGGGATCCCACGAGCAGTACTTC.

This chain uses TRBV29-1 with TRBJ2-5; a possible D gene is TRBD2 (5 bases). Between the trimmed V and J ends, which lost 3 bases and 1 base, there was a span of 15 bases. The CDR3 consists of 15 residues. The germline gives CDR1 SQVTM, CDR2 ANQGSEA. The CDR3 loop reads CSVDGVRAIQETQYF. DNA for the CDR3: TGCAGCGTTGATGGGGTGAGGGCGATCCAAGAGACCCAGTACTTC.

The V call is TRBV6-6, the J call TRBJ2-3, with D maybe TRBD2 (6 bases). V dropped 8 bases and J dropped 2 bases, with 20 bases sitting between them. The CDR3 loop spans 16 amino acids. The germline CDR1 and CDR2 sequences are MNHNY and SVGAGI (reference sequence). CDR3 in DNA: TGTGCCAGCCGGGACCTCTTCGGGCGGGACACAGATACGCAGTATTTT. This translates into CASRDLFGRDTDTQYF.

This clone was observed a handful of times. V is TRBV18 and J is TRBJ1-2; 8 bases map to TRBD1. V trimming: 3 bases; J trimming: 7 bases; junction bases outside the gene matches: 7. Germline V gene lookup returns CDR1 KGHSH and CDR2 LQKENI. There are 14 residues in the CDR3. CDR3 sequence reads: CASSPPQGAGGYTF. CDR3 DNA sequence: TGTGCCAGCTCACCTCCCCAGGGGGCAGGTGGCTACACCTTC.

The chain has TRBV7-2 and TRBJ2-2; unclear D gene. Trimming removed 2 bases at V and 6 bases at J, with 7 bases between. The CDR3 has 13 residues. Per the germline V gene, CDR1 is SGHTA and CDR2 is FQGNSA. The CDR3 protein is CASSLTSAGELFF. The CDR3 nucleotides are TGTGCCAGCAGCTTAACTTCGGCCGGGGAGCTGTTTTTT.

This clone has only a few counts. This sequence joins TRBV19 and TRBJ2-7; 8 bases map to TRBD1. V trimming: 2 bases; J trimming: 3 bases; junction bases outside the gene matches: 3. This CDR3 has 14 residues. Germline V gives CDR1 LNHDA, CDR2 SQIVND (reference sequence). The CDR3 bases are TGTGCCAGTAGTATACAGGGGGCTGGCTACGAGCAGTACTTC. This encodes CASSIQGAGYEQYF.

This clone has a handful of counts. The chain recombines TRBV9 with TRBJ2-3, with 16 bases identical to TRBD2. The germline V gene has CDR1 SGDLS and CDR2 YYNGEE. The ends lost 6 bases at V and 2 bases at J; junction bases unmatched: 9. The CDR3 has 18 residues. As DNA, the CDR3 is TGTGCCAGCACCCCCGGGACTAGCGGGGGGGGGTTCACAGATACGCAGTATTTT. Translated: CASTPGTSGGGFTDTQYF.

The chain carries TRBV5-1 and TRBJ2-1; 8 nucleotides line up with TRBD2. The germline CDR1 and CDR2 sequences are SGHRS and YFSETQ. The V gene end was trimmed by 6 bases and the J gene end by 0 bases; junction bases not matched to a gene: 11. The CDR3 loop spans 17 amino acids. The chain's CDR3 is CASTTLSGTSSYNEQFF. The DNA for the CDR3 is TGCGCCAGCACCACCCTTAGCGGGACGAGCTCCTACAATGAGCAGTTCTTC.

This clone was seen a few times. V gene TRBV9 combines with J gene TRBJ2-7; TRBD1 matches 8 bases. Germline V CDR1 and CDR2: SGDLS, YYNGEE. The CDR3 covers 15 residues. After removal of 2 bases from V and 3 bases from J, the junction contained 7 bases not matched to a gene. This CDR3 reads CASSVAPGQDYEQYF. The CDR3 DNA reads TGTGCCAGCAGCGTGGCCCCGGGACAGGACTACGAGCAGTACTTC.

This clone was picked up many times. V gene TRBV5-1 combines with J gene TRBJ2-7, with 8 positions matching TRBD1. Trimming at V came to 4 bases and at J to 7 bases, leaving 4 bases not matched to a gene. Per germline, CDR1 SGHRS and CDR2 YFSETQ. The CDR3 extends over 12 amino acids. The CDR3, as DNA: TGCGCCAGCAGCCGGACAGGGTTTGAGCAGTACTTC. Protein sequence: CASSRTGFEQYF.

The chain has TRBV19 and TRBJ2-3; perhaps TRBD2 as D (5 bases). V was pared by 4 bases and J by 8 bases, with 16 bases between. The CDR3 totals 14 residues. Germline V gene sequence: CDR1 LNHDA, CDR2 SQIVND (reference sequence). The CDR3 DNA reads as TGTGCCAGTAGTAGCTCTTCCGGGGTTGGTACGCAGTATTTT. Translated: CASSSSSGVGTQYF.

The CDR3 DNA follows: TGCGCCAGCAGCTTGGCGTCAGGGGACTACGAGCAGTACTTC. Amino acid sequence: CASSLASGDYEQYF. V is TRBV5-1 and J is TRBJ2-7; TRBD1 might be the D (6 bases). With 0 bases removed from V and 3 bases from J, the gap between germline ends came to 10 bases. The CDR3 contains 14 residues. Germline loops: CDR1 SGHRS, CDR2 YFSETQ.

This clone was seen more than once but under ten times. The V and J genes are TRBV12-5 and TRBJ2-5; 13 bases match TRBD2. CDR3 length: 15 residues. The V gene's germline CDR1 is LGHNT and CDR2 FRNRAP. J was trimmed by 5 bases and V by 6 bases; bases with no gene match: 6. CDR3 coding DNA: TGTGCTAGTGGGTGGACTAGCGGGAGCGGGGAGACCCAGTACTTC. Translation gives CASGWTSGSGETQYF.

The J gene is TRBJ2-5, the V gene TRBV5-4; TRBD2 matches 14 bases. CDR3 length: 18 residues. CDR1 and CDR2 (germline): SGHNT, YYREEE (reference sequence). J lost 4 bases, V lost 4 bases, and 12 bases had no gene match. CDR3 sequence: CASSQVGGLAGVSETQYF. The CDR3 bases are TGTGCCAGCAGCCAAGTGGGGGGACTAGCGGGAGTCTCAGAGACCCAGTACTTC.

This clone was found a few times. Other DNA variants within this sample encode the same CDR3. This chain connects TRBV5-4 to TRBJ2-3; 7 nucleotides match TRBD2. Germline trimming cut 4 bases from V and 3 bases from J; bases unmatched to any gene: 8. Germline V gene data show CDR1 as SGHNT and CDR2 as YYREEE (reference sequence). The CDR3 is 15 amino acids. In DNA form, the CDR3 reads TGTGCCAGCAGCCGGTCGGGCGGGAGTACAGATACGCAGTATTTT. Its protein is CASSRSGGSTDTQYF.

This clone was seen many times. The chain has TRBV10-2 and TRBJ2-5, with D possibly being TRBD2 (5 bases). The CDR3 is 13 residues long. Trimming stripped 6 bases from V and 4 bases from J, with 12 bases between. The germline V gene encodes CDR1 WSHSY and CDR2 SAAADI. The CDR3 reads CASRLDWAETQYF. Here the CDR3 DNA reads TGCGCCAGCAGGCTGGACTGGGCAGAGACCCAGTACTTC.

The chain is built from TRBV27 and TRBJ1-5; 8 nucleotides match TRBD1. V shed 2 bases, J shed 2 bases, and the junction held 2 bases outside the gene matches. Germline V lookup: CDR1 MNHEY, CDR2 SMNVEV (reference sequence). The CDR3 totals 15 residues. The CDR3 nucleotides are TGTGCCAGCAGTTTAATGGGACAGGGCAATCAGCCCCAGCATTTT. Amino acids: CASSLMGQGNQPQHF.

This rearrangement joins TRBV4-2 to TRBJ1-2, with 10 bases lining up with TRBD1. The CDR3 is 15 residues long. CDR1 is LGHNA, CDR2 YNFKEQ, per germline. V dropped 0 bases and J dropped 8; count of bases not matched to a gene: 6. The CDR3 is CASSQEGTGALGYTF. In nucleotides, the CDR3 is TGTGCCAGCAGCCAAGAGGGGACAGGGGCTCTAGGCTACACCTTC.